This T cell receptor (beta chain) is from a study of radiation and T cells in renal cell carcinoma. Assay used: immunoSEQ multiplex PCR; TCRdb lists only in-frame clones, some missing. Among about 160,000 clones listed, around 89% were seen once. Documented time point: baseline pretreatment blood. Stated treatment: 15 Gy SBRT to primary tumor, nephrectomy 4 weeks later. Serial blood draws occurred at baseline and 2 and 4 weeks post-SBRT. This TCR came from a woman in her sixties or seventies with renal cell carcinoma. The specimen comprised blood, sampled from a patient whose treatment included radiotherapy and nephrectomy.

As DNA, the CDR3 is TGCGCCAGCAGCTCAGGCCTAAATGGCATCAACACTGAAGCTTTCTTT. This gives the protein CASSSGLNGINTEAFF. This chain joins TRBV5-1 and TRBJ1-1, with no clear D. The CDR3 is 16 amino acids. CDR1 and CDR2 from the germline V gene are SGHRS and YFSETQ. Trimming shortened V by 3 bases and J by 2 bases, and 17 bases separated the two germline ends. Together with reference TRBV5-1 and TRBJ1-1, the CDR3 gives the full variable domain: KAGVTQTPRYLIKTRGQQVTLSCSPISGHRSVSWYQQTPGQGLQFLFEYFSETQRNKGNFPGRFSGRQFSNSRSEMNVSTLELGDSALYLCASSSGLNGINTEAFFGQGTRLTVV.